This passage covers 6 T cell receptor beta chains from one sample sequenced in a study of blood T cell repertoires in COVID-19. Method: immunoSEQ multiplex PCR; TCRdb's copy keeps in-frame clones and lacks some. The table lists about 310,000 clones, around 87% of them singletons. The sample taken for sequencing was peripheral blood. Receptors originate from a man aged 45 to 65 with active or convalescent COVID-19.

This clone appeared once. The V and J genes are TRBV5-1 and TRBJ1-1; D gene ambiguous. The CDR3 spans 17 residues. V lost 0 bases and J 0 bases, leaving 15 bases between the germline ends. Germline V gene data show CDR1 as SGHRS and CDR2 as YFSETQ. The CDR3 DNA reads TGCGCCAGCAGCTTGGCGATTAGAGGCGGATTGAACACTGAAGCTTTCTTT. Its translation is CASSLAIRGGLNTEAFF.

The chain joins TRBV29-1 to TRBJ2-1; a weak D match, TRBD1 (6 bases). Germline CDR1 reads SQVTM; CDR2 reads ANQGSEA. The CDR3 totals 11 residues. Trimming cost V 6 bases and J 9 bases, with 12 bases left between them. DNA of the CDR3: TGCAGCGTGACCTTGACAGGTGAGCAGTTCTTC. Translation: CSVTLTGEQFF.

The V gene is TRBV30, the J gene TRBJ2-7; 8 nucleotides agree with TRBD1. Trimming removed 0 bases from V and 5 bases from J; junction bases left unmatched: 6. Germline V gene lookup returns CDR1 GTSNPN and CDR2 SVGIG (reference sequence). This CDR3 spans 14 amino acids. The DNA for the CDR3 is TGTGCCTGGAGTGTAATTGCAGGGGGCAACGAGCAGTACTTC. Protein: CAWSVIAGGNEQYF.

This rearrangement joins TRBV9 to TRBJ2-3, with 9 bases aligning to TRBD2. This CDR3 comprises 16 residues. The J segment lost 1 base and the V segment lost 4 bases, leaving 7 bases of the junction unmatched. Germline V gene lookup returns CDR1 SGDLS and CDR2 YYNGEE. CDR3 sequence (DNA): TGTGCCAGCAGCCCCGAGGGACTAGCAGGCACAGATACGCAGTATTTT. Translated, it gives CASSPEGLAGTDTQYF. Full variable domain (outside the CDR3, taken from reference TRBV9 and TRBJ2-3): DSGVTQTPKHLITATGQRVTLRCSPRSGDLSVYWYQQSLDQGLQFLIQYYNGEERAKGNILERFSAQQFPDLHSELNLSSLELGDSALYFCASSPEGLAGTDTQYFGPGTRLTVL.

The J gene is TRBJ1-2, the V gene TRBV29-1; 8 bases fit TRBD1. Trimming cost V 5 bases and J 2 bases; bases outside gene matches: 1. CDR1 SQVTM and CDR2 ANQGSEA come from the germline V gene. CDR3 length: 12 amino acids. This CDR3 reads CSVRDRNYGYTF. Written as DNA, the CDR3 is TGCAGCGTTAGGGACAGGAACTATGGCTACACCTTC. Using reference TRBV29-1 and TRBJ1-2 for the parts outside the CDR3, the full variable domain is SAVISQKPSRDICQRGTSLTIQCQVDSQVTMMFWYRQQPGQSLTLIATANQGSEATYESGFVIDKFPISRPNLTFSTLTVSNMSPEDSSIYLCSVRDRNYGYTFGSGTRLTVV.

CDR3 residues: CASSPSPGTSTTDTQYF. The CDR3 DNA reads as TGCGCCAGCAGCCCGAGCCCCGGGACTAGTACCACAGATACGCAGTATTTT. The chain joins TRBV5-1 to TRBJ2-3, with 8 bases lining up with TRBD2. The CDR3 loop spans 17 amino acids. Germline CDR1 is SGHRS and CDR2 is YFSETQ. The J segment lost 2 bases and the V segment lost 4 bases, leaving 12 bases of the junction unmatched.